This entry features one TCR beta chain sequence. The antigen remains unidentified. The CDR3 totals 12 residues. Germline lookup yields CDR1 KGHSH and CDR2 LQKENI. V was pared by 5 bases and J by 5 bases, with 9 bases between. The data are from a study of cytomegalovirus exposure and HLA in healthy donors. Study results and caveats: CMV serostatus was the sole immune exposure information available.

In the PCR, 60 Vbeta and 13 Jbeta primers were used. Produced via immunoSEQ multiplex PCR; TCRdb's table is partial and in-frame only. This sample has fewer than 250,000 clones, with roughly 83% found just once. The sequenced sample consisted of PBMCs. The genes are TRBV18 and TRBJ2-5; no reliable D call. The TCR originated in a girl between 10 and 17 years old in good health and CMV-seronegative. CDR3 sequence (DNA): TGTGCCAGCTCATCCATACGGGAGACCCAGTACTTC. Protein product: CASSSIRETQYF.